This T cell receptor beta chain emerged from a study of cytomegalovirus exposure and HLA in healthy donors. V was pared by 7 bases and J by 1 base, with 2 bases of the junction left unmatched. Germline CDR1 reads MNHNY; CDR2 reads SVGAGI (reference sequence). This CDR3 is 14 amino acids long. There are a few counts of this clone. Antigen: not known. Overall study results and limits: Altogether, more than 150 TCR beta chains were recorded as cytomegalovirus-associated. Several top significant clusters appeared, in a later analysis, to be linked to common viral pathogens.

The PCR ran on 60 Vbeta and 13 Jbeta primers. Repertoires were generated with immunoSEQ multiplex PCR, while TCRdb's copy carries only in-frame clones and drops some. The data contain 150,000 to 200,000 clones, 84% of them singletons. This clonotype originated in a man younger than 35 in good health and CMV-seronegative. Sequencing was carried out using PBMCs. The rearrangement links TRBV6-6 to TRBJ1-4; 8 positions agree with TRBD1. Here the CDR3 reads CASTDRGTNEKLFF. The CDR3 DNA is TGTGCCAGCACAGACAGGGGAACTAATGAAAAACTGTTTTTT.